The rows below give T cell receptor beta chains drawn from one sample of a study of blood T cell repertoires in COVID-19. Only in-frame clones appear in the TCRdb table, and some are missing; sequencing was by immunoSEQ multiplex PCR. Of under 300,000 clones in the sample, around 83% are singletons; the top ten hold roughly 1.9%. The sequencing input was peripheral blood. Source of these receptors: a man younger than 45 who had recovered from COVID-19. Both conserved end residues are trimmed from each CDR3. The order of the fields is CDR3 protein, clone size, D gene, J gene, CDR3 length, V gene. D genes are given only for firm matches. Only part of the rows carry a size: once, few, many, or a class if the clone is expanded.

CDR3: ASSSGRGGTSGLNQETQY
size: once
D: TRBD2
J: TRBJ2-5
length: 18
V: TRBV7-8

CDR3: ASSLVVGPVSTEAF
size: .
D: .
J: TRBJ1-1
length: 14
V: TRBV11-2

CDR3: ASSPGGGADTQY
size: .
D: TRBD2
J: TRBJ2-3
length: 12
V: TRBV5-1

CDR3: ASSSLAGGTQETQY
size: .
D: TRBD2
J: TRBJ2-5
length: 14
V: TRBV5-4

CDR3: SVAGAEAF
size: .
D: .
J: TRBJ1-1
length: 8
V: TRBV29-1

CDR3: ASGLRVGQPTGEQY
size: .
D: .
J: TRBJ2-7
length: 14
V: TRBV12-5

CDR3: ASSFRDRVGYT
size: once
D: TRBD1
J: TRBJ1-2
length: 11
V: TRBV19

CDR3: ASSLRARSGNTIY
size: .
D: .
J: TRBJ1-3
length: 13
V: TRBV13

CDR3: ASRLHAASEQGEQF
size: .
D: .
J: TRBJ2-1
length: 14
V: TRBV7-8

CDR3: ASRDGQGNTGELF
size: once
D: TRBD1
J: TRBJ2-2
length: 13
V: TRBV23-1

CDR3: ASSLLAGRNTGELF
size: .
D: TRBD2
J: TRBJ2-2
length: 14
V: TRBV3-1/TRBV3-2

CDR3: ASSLTGWQGANYGYT
size: .
D: TRBD1
J: TRBJ1-2
length: 15
V: TRBV5-6

CDR3: SASAVSYEQY
size: .
D: .
J: TRBJ2-7
length: 10
V: TRBV20-1

CDR3: ASSYSRSEAQY
size: once
D: .
J: TRBJ2-5
length: 11
V: TRBV6-5

CDR3: AISRGQGSQETQY
size: .
D: TRBD1
J: TRBJ2-5
length: 13
V: TRBV10-3

CDR3: ASRRGLDSPLH
size: .
D: .
J: TRBJ1-6
length: 11
V: TRBV28

CDR3: ASSLSFNEQF
size: once
D: .
J: TRBJ2-1
length: 10
V: TRBV11-2

CDR3: ASSLMSGPDTQY
size: .
D: .
J: TRBJ2-3
length: 12
V: TRBV28

CDR3: ASSQDLRAYEQY
size: .
D: .
J: TRBJ2-7
length: 12
V: TRBV4-1

CDR3: ASSPRQNEKLF
size: .
D: .
J: TRBJ1-4
length: 11
V: TRBV27

CDR3: ASRVGPRTQY
size: .
D: .
J: TRBJ2-5
length: 10
V: TRBV2

CDR3: ASSQGVRGQTGANVLT
size: .
D: TRBD1
J: TRBJ2-6
length: 16
V: TRBV3-1/TRBV3-2

CDR3: ASSLTGDGQPQH
size: .
D: TRBD1
J: TRBJ1-5
length: 12
V: TRBV5-1

CDR3: ASSARTGGLGNQPQH
size: once
D: TRBD1
J: TRBJ1-5
length: 15
V: TRBV19

CDR3: ASSLGGGTDTQY
size: .
D: TRBD2
J: TRBJ2-3
length: 12
V: TRBV5-1

CDR3: ASSRTTGEVGAF
size: .
D: TRBD1
J: TRBJ1-1
length: 12
V: TRBV7-9

CDR3: AISGNRGVQETQY
size: few
D: TRBD2
J: TRBJ2-5
length: 13
V: TRBV10-3

CDR3: ASSLGDGLAGFTSTDTQY
size: .
D: TRBD2
J: TRBJ2-3
length: 18
V: TRBV5-4

CDR3: ASSTRLEVNTEAF
size: .
D: .
J: TRBJ1-1
length: 13
V: TRBV19

CDR3: ASSLQATSGNTIY
size: .
D: .
J: TRBJ1-3
length: 13
V: TRBV7-6

CDR3: ASSPTPTERTQY
size: .
D: .
J: TRBJ2-3
length: 12
V: TRBV27

CDR3: ATSDATGYYGYT
size: many
D: .
J: TRBJ1-2
length: 12
V: TRBV24-1

CDR3: ASSAGTSGGAYTDTQY
size: .
D: TRBD2
J: TRBJ2-3
length: 16
V: TRBV10-1

CDR3: ASSYLPLEEETQY
size: .
D: .
J: TRBJ2-5
length: 13
V: TRBV6-6

CDR3: SVYSNPLYGYT
size: .
D: .
J: TRBJ1-2
length: 11
V: TRBV29-1

CDR3: ASSSSGGTDTQY
size: .
D: TRBD2
J: TRBJ2-3
length: 12
V: TRBV7-2

CDR3: ASSATGESTDTQY
size: .
D: TRBD1
J: TRBJ2-3
length: 13
V: TRBV9

CDR3: ASRKARGVNTEAF
size: .
D: .
J: TRBJ1-1
length: 13
V: TRBV7-8

CDR3: ASSQVRGIRETQY
size: .
D: .
J: TRBJ2-5
length: 13
V: TRBV14

CDR3: SVETVRNQPQH
size: few
D: .
J: TRBJ1-5
length: 11
V: TRBV29-1

CDR3: ASSTRTGAGTDTQY
size: .
D: TRBD1
J: TRBJ2-3
length: 14
V: TRBV7-2

CDR3: ASSFPGHNTEAF
size: .
D: .
J: TRBJ1-1
length: 12
V: TRBV7-8

CDR3: ASSFSGTGAEQY
size: .
D: TRBD1
J: TRBJ2-7
length: 12
V: TRBV5-1

CDR3: ASSFTLGGPNEKLF
size: .
D: .
J: TRBJ1-4
length: 14
V: TRBV9

CDR3: ASSRGRSYNSPLH
size: .
D: .
J: TRBJ1-6
length: 13
V: TRBV4-1

CDR3: ASRGQGIYGYT
size: .
D: TRBD1
J: TRBJ1-2
length: 11
V: TRBV28

CDR3: ASSENEAEVLH
size: .
D: .
J: TRBJ1-6
length: 11
V: TRBV10-2

CDR3: AGLGGGTDTQY
size: .
D: .
J: TRBJ2-3
length: 11
V: TRBV2